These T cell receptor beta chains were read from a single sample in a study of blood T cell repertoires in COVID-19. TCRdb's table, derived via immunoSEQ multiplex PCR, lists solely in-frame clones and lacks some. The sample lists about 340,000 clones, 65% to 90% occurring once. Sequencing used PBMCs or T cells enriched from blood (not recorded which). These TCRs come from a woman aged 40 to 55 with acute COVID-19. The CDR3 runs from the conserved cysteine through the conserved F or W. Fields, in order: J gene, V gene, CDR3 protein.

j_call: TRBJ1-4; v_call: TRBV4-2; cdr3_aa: CASSQDISAADEKLFF
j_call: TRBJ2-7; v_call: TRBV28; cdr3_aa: CASSPTGTGGYEQYF
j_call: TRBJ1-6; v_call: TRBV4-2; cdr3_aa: CASSQLVAGSPLHF
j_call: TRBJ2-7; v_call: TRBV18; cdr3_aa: CASSPLEARGQYF
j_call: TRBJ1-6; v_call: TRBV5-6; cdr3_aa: CASSLSFGANNSPLHF
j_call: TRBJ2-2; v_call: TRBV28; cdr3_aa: CASSLSGGNTGELFF
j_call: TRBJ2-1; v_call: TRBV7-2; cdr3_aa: CASSTFGAGARNEQFF
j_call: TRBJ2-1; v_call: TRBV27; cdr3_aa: CASRPGQGAEQFF
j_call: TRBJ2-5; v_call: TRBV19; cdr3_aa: CASSRTSGGAETQYF
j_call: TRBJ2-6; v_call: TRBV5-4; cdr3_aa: CASSSIHRGTGANVLTF
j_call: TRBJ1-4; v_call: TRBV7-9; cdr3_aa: CASSLLDLSTNEKLFF
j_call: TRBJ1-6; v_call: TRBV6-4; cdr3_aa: CASIGHQGAHSYNSPLHF
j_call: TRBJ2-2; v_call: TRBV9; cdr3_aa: CASSEQTGLLNTGELFF
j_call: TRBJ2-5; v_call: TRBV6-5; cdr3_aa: CASSPVGGWETQYF
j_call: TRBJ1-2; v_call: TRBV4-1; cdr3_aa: CASSYRVGGYGYTF
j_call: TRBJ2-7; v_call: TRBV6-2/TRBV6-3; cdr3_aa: CASSYSRAGTSGSHGGEQYF
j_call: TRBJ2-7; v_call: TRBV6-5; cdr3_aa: CASSEAGASGYEQYF
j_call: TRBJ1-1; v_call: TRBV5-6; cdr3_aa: CASSLDRGRGYTEAFF
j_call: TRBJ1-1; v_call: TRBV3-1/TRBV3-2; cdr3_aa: CASSERKTGGLTFF
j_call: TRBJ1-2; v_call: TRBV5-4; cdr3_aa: CASSPNRFYGYTF
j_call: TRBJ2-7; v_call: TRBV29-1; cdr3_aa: CSVGLTREQYF
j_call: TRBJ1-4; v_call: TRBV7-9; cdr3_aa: CASSPYGGRTNEKLFF